This T cell receptor (beta chain) comes out of a study of blood T cell repertoires in COVID-19. The CDR3 spans 19 residues. The germline V gene has CDR1 SQVTM and CDR2 ANQGSEA. Authors' analysis steps: Amplification with reference gene primers provided the estimates of nucleated cell counts. Sequencing used immunoSEQ multiplex PCR; TCRdb keeps in-frame clones, though not all of them. The V and J calls and clone size come from that table; D and trimming were worked out from the DNA. The table includes tens of thousands of clones, over 70% detected once. The sample consisted of peripheral blood. The TCR comes from a human donor in a cohort sampled during active COVID-19. The chain uses TRBV29-1 and TRBJ2-1; 7 bases are shared with TRBD2. CDR3 protein: CGAREVVAGDVITYNEQFF. The DNA for the CDR3 is TGCGGCGCCCGGGAGGTGGTTGCGGGAGACGTGATCACCTACAATGAGCAGTTCTTC.